The 23 T cell receptor beta chains given below trace back to one sample, sequenced in a study of OX40 agonist ivuxolimab in advanced cancers. The table came from immunoSEQ multiplex PCR; TCRdb's copy has only in-frame clones and leaves some out. Of about 54,000 clones in the sample, approximately 90% were seen once. Sample: CD4+ or CD8+ T cells sorted from blood, taken in a trial of the OX40 agonist ivuxolimab. The receptor set was obtained from an adult with an advanced solid tumor such as melanoma, head and neck, liver or kidney cancer.

The V call is TRBV15, the J call TRBJ2-5; 7 bases line up with TRBD2. This CDR3 region has 16 residues. Per the germline V gene, CDR1 is LNHNV and CDR2 is YYDKDF (reference sequence). After removal of 1 base from V and 4 bases from J, the junction contained 9 bases not matched to a gene. The CDR3: CATSRGDTSEGETQYF. The CDR3 DNA is TGTGCCACCAGCAGAGGCGATACTAGCGAGGGAGAGACCCAGTACTTC.

V usage is TRBV28 and J usage is TRBJ1-5; the match to TRBD1 covers 7 bases. The CDR3 consists of 17 residues. Germline values: CDR1 MDHEN, CDR2 SYDVKM. Trimming at V came to 6 bases and at J to 0 bases, leaving 11 bases not matched to a gene. CDR3 protein: CASSTRGGIYSNQPQHF. The CDR3 coding sequence is TGTGCCAGCAGCACCAGGGGGGGGATATATAGCAATCAGCCCCAGCATTTT.

The chain joins TRBV18 to TRBJ2-6; the D gene is possibly TRBD1 (5 bases). CDR1 is KGHSH and CDR2 is LQKENI in the germline V gene. The V gene lost 2 bases and the J gene lost 4 bases, with 9 bases spanning the gap. This CDR3 comprises 15 residues. The CDR3 DNA follows: TGTGCCAGCTCACCAAGGGGCTCCGGGGCCAACGTCCTGACTTTC. Its translation: CASSPRGSGANVLTF. Filled out from reference TRBV18 and TRBJ2-6, the complete variable domain reads NAGVMQNPRHLVRRRGQEARLRCSPMKGHSHVYWYRQLPEEGLKFMVYLQKENIIDESGMPKERFSAEFPKEGPSILRIQQVVRGDSAAYFCASSPRGSGANVLTFGAGSRLTVL.

The chain is built from TRBV4-1 and TRBJ2-1; 11 bases are a match to TRBD1. Germline V gene data show CDR1 as MGHRA and CDR2 as YSYEKL. The V gene end was trimmed by 6 bases and the J gene end by 0 bases; junction bases not matched to a gene: 4. There are 16 residues in the CDR3. The CDR3 spells CASRWDRGGSYNEQFF. The DNA of the CDR3 is TGCGCCAGCAGGTGGGACAGGGGGGGCTCCTACAATGAGCAGTTCTTC.

The chain joins TRBV5-1 to TRBJ2-7; TRBD2 matches at 11 bases. Germline trimming cut 3 bases from V and 3 bases from J; bases unmatched to any gene: 2. This CDR3 comprises 14 residues. The V gene's germline CDR1 is SGHRS and CDR2 YFSETQ. The CDR3 loop is CASSSTSGSYEQYF. In DNA form, the CDR3 reads TGCGCCAGCAGCTCAACTAGCGGGAGCTACGAGCAGTACTTC.

The chain employs TRBV5-6 and TRBJ2-7; maybe TRBD1 (5 bases). V was clipped by 4 bases and J by 2 bases, with 13 bases between them. This CDR3 spans 14 amino acids. Germline V gene sequence: CDR1 SGHDT, CDR2 YYEEEE. CDR3 nucleotide sequence: TGTGCCAGCAGCCAGACAGAAAATGCCTACGAGCAGTACTTC. Encoded protein: CASSQTENAYEQYF.

CDR3 sequence (DNA): TGCGCCAGCAGCTTAACCGGGACAGGGGACGAGCAGTACTTC. Translated, it gives CASSLTGTGDEQYF. The rearrangement joins TRBV5-1 to TRBJ2-7, with 10 bases matching TRBD1. Germline V gives CDR1 SGHRS, CDR2 YFSETQ. The CDR3 length is 14 residues. With 2 bases clipped from V and 5 bases from J, the junction kept 4 bases outside the gene matches.

This chain joins TRBV6-1 and TRBJ2-5; D might be TRBD1 or TRBD2, each matching 6 bases. The V and J ends lost 11 bases and 4 bases respectively, with 23 bases between them. Per the germline V gene, CDR1 is MNHNS and CDR2 is SASEGT. The CDR3 is 15 residues long. The CDR3 sequence is CAATRGVGGRETQYF. CDR3 DNA: TGTGCCGCCACTAGGGGGGTTGGGGGAAGAGAGACCCAGTACTTC.

This clone was recorded a few times. This chain joins TRBV5-4 and TRBJ1-5, with D unclear. The V gene lost 2 bases and the J gene lost 8 bases, with 8 bases spanning the gap. Germline V lookup: CDR1 SGHNT, CDR2 YYREEE (reference sequence). The CDR3 has 12 amino acids. The CDR3 region is CASSFYGEPQHF. The DNA for the CDR3 is TGTGCCAGCAGCTTCTACGGGGAGCCCCAGCATTTT.

This clone was observed a single time. This rearrangement joins TRBV6-6 to TRBJ2-1, with TRBD2 identical over 12 bases. Germline V CDR1 and CDR2: MNHNY, SVGAGI (reference sequence). The CDR3 is 15 amino acids. V shed 0 bases and J 14 bases; nucleotides not matched to a gene: 8. DNA for the CDR3: TGTGCCAGCAGTTACTCGGCTAGCGGGAGGGCCAAGGAGTTCTTC. Translation: CASSYSASGRAKEFF.

The V call is TRBV28, the J call TRBJ2-7; D remains ambiguous. The CDR3 sequence is 12 residues long. Deletions cut 7 bases from V and 13 bases from J, with 20 bases between. Germline V CDR1 and CDR2: MDHEN, SYDVKM. The CDR3 protein is CASISVDGPGYF. The CDR3 DNA reads as TGTGCCAGCATTAGTGTTGACGGCCCTGGATACTTC.

The chain employs TRBV5-4 and TRBJ2-1; the match to TRBD2 covers 9 bases. The CDR3 length is 15 residues. The germline V gene encodes CDR1 SGHNT and CDR2 YYREEE (reference sequence). After removal of 3 bases from V and 4 bases from J, the junction contained 5 bases not matched to a gene. CDR3 protein: CASSYASGTYNEQFF. In DNA, the CDR3 is TGTGCCAGCAGCTATGCTAGCGGGACTTACAATGAGCAGTTCTTC.

The rearrangement uses TRBV5-1 and TRBJ1-2; no reliable D call. The length of the CDR3 is 16 residues. The germline V gene has CDR1 SGHRS and CDR2 YFSETQ. Trimming removed 0 bases from V and 3 bases from J, with 15 bases in between. CDR3 in DNA: TGCGCCAGCAGCTTGGGGACCGTCCCGGCGGACTATGGCTACACCTTC. Amino acids: CASSLGTVPADYGYTF.

The chain employs TRBV28 and TRBJ1-4; no definite D call. The germline gives CDR1 MDHEN, CDR2 SYDVKM. The length of the CDR3 is 14 residues. V was shortened by 3 bases and J by 8 bases, with 13 bases between the two germline ends. CDR3 amino acids: CASSFGVGKEKLFF. The CDR3 region has the DNA TGTGCCAGCAGTTTTGGGGTCGGAAAGGAAAAACTGTTTTTT.

The J gene is TRBJ2-3, the V gene TRBV5-1; weak D call: TRBD2 (6 bases). The CDR3 sequence is 15 residues long. V was trimmed by 6 bases and J by 3 bases, leaving 17 bases between them. Germline assignment: CDR1 SGHRS and CDR2 YFSETQ. Here the CDR3 reads CASTLRSAGTDTQYF. The CDR3 DNA follows: TGCGCCAGCACCCTCCGCTCGGCGGGGACAGATACGCAGTATTTT.

This chain links TRBV5-1 with TRBJ2-5, with TRBD2 as a possible D gene (6 bases). This CDR3 comprises 14 residues. Trimming took 4 bases from V and 1 from J, leaving 11 bases between them. Germline loops: CDR1 SGHRS, CDR2 YFSETQ. The CDR3 protein is CASSLGTVQETQYF. The CDR3 DNA follows: TGCGCCAGCAGCCTGGGGACTGTCCAAGAGACCCAGTACTTC.

CDR3 DNA: TGTGCCAGCTCACCTCTCGGACAGGGTGATGTTAACTATGGCTACACCTTC. This sequence encodes CASSPLGQGDVNYGYTF. This chain uses TRBV18 with TRBJ1-2, with 8 bases aligning to TRBD1. Germline CDR1 reads KGHSH; CDR2 reads LQKENI. After removal of 3 bases from V and 1 base from J, the junction contained 10 bases not matched to a gene. The length of the CDR3 is 17 residues. Together with reference TRBV18 and TRBJ1-2, the CDR3 gives the full variable domain: NAGVMQNPRHLVRRRGQEARLRCSPMKGHSHVYWYRQLPEEGLKFMVYLQKENIIDESGMPKERFSAEFPKEGPSILRIQQVVRGDSAAYFCASSPLGQGDVNYGYTFGSGTRLTVV.

This chain links TRBV29-1 with TRBJ1-2; 7 bases match TRBD1. The J segment lost 0 bases and the V segment lost 7 bases, leaving 11 bases of the junction unmatched. This CDR3 is built from 15 residues. Germline lookup yields CDR1 SQVTM and CDR2 ANQGSEA. The CDR3: CSARGGTATNYGYTF. The CDR3 DNA sequence: TGCAGCGCCCGGGGGGGGACAGCCACTAACTATGGCTACACCTTC. The variable domain in full, with the rest retrieved from reference TRBV29-1 and TRBJ1-2, is SAVISQKPSRDICQRGTSLTIQCQVDSQVTMMFWYRQQPGQSLTLIATANQGSEATYESGFVIDKFPISRPNLTFSTLTVSNMSPEDSSIYLCSARGGTATNYGYTFGSGTRLTVV.

This chain connects TRBV7-5 to TRBJ2-7. TRBV7-5 is listed as a pseudogene. CDR3 length: 16 amino acids. CDR3 nucleotide sequence: TGTGTCAGAAGCCCTCTTAATTCCGGCCCCGTTGTCGAGCAGTACTTC. This codes for CVRSPLNSGPVVEQYF.

V gene TRBV5-1 combines with J gene TRBJ1-2, with D possibly being TRBD1 (5 bases). Germline V gives CDR1 SGHRS, CDR2 YFSETQ. V lost 2 bases to trimming and J lost 8 bases, with 19 bases between them. The CDR3 loop spans 15 amino acids. As DNA, the CDR3 is TGCGCCAGCAGCTTTTTGGGGGGGGGAGCCCGCGGCTACACCTTC. Amino acids: CASSFLGGGARGYTF.

The genes are TRBV5-6 and TRBJ1-6, with unresolved D. In germline, CDR1 is SGHDT, CDR2 YYEEEE. This CDR3 is 14 amino acids long. V lost 0 bases, J lost 7 bases, and 8 bases lay in between. The CDR3 reads CASSLGAWNSPLHF. The CDR3 coding sequence is TGTGCCAGCAGCTTGGGGGCTTGGAATTCACCCCTCCACTTT.

The gene calls are TRBV7-9 and TRBJ2-7; TRBD1 is a possible D gene (5 bases). Trimming shortened V by 5 bases and J by 2 bases, and 13 bases separated the two germline ends. The CDR3 contains 14 residues. The V gene's germline CDR1 is SEHNR and CDR2 FQNEAQ (reference sequence). In DNA, the CDR3 is TGTGCCAGCAGCCCCTCAGGGTTTACCTACGAGCAGTACTTC. Its translation is CASSPSGFTYEQYF. The full variable domain, rest sourced from reference TRBV7-9 and TRBJ2-7, is DTGVSQNPRHKITKRGQNVTFRCDPISEHNRLYWYRQTLGQGPEFLTYFQNEAQLEKSRLLSDRFSAERPKGSFSTLEIQRTEQGDSAMYLCASSPSGFTYEQYFGPGTRLTVT.

The J gene is TRBJ1-3, the V gene TRBV5-1; TRBD1 aligns across 8 bases. Trimming removed 2 bases from V and 4 bases from J; junction bases left unmatched: 5. Germline loops: CDR1 SGHRS, CDR2 YFSETQ. The CDR3 is 15 amino acids. The CDR3 loop reads CASSFQGARGNTIYF. For the CDR3, the DNA is TGCGCCAGCAGCTTTCAGGGGGCTAGAGGAAACACCATATATTTT. Full variable domain (missing parts from reference TRBV5-1 and TRBJ1-3): KAGVTQTPRYLIKTRGQQVTLSCSPISGHRSVSWYQQTPGQGLQFLFEYFSETQRNKGNFPGRFSGRQFSNSRSEMNVSTLELGDSALYLCASSFQGARGNTIYFGEGSWLTVV.